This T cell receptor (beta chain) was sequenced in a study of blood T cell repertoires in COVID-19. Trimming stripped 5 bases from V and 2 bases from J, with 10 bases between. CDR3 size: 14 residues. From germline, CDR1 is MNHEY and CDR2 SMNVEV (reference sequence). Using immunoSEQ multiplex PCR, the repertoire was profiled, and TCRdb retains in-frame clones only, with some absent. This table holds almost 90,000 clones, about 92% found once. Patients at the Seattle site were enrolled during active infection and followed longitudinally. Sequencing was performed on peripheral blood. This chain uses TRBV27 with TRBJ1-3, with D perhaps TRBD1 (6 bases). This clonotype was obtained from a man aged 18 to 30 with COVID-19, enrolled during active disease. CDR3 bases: TGTGCCAGCAGTCCCAGGGGCACTGGAAACACCATATATTTT. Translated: CASSPRGTGNTIYF.